This is a list of T cell receptor beta chains from one sample in a study of blood T cell repertoires in COVID-19. Data came from immunoSEQ multiplex PCR; TCRdb stores just in-frame clones and leaves some out. The sample lists approximately 300,000 clones, approximately 83% occurring once. Specimen: peripheral blood. The source of these receptors is a person aged 65 to 85 with COVID-19, enrolled during active disease. CDR3s include the opening cysteine and the closing phenylalanine or tryptophan. The D gene is left open where the match is weak. Size values are once, few and many counts, or a class for expanded clones, and some rows have none.

>NA|TRBV5-4|TRBJ2-1|NA
TGTGCCAGCAGCTTGGAGTCAGGGGCACTTGAGCAGTTCTTC
CASSLESGALEQFF
>NA|TRBV19|TRBJ2-7|NA
TGTGCCAGTAGGTACAGTGGCGAGCAGTACTTC
CASRYSGEQYF
>NA|TRBV12-3/TRBV12-4|TRBJ2-7|TRBD2
TGTGCCAGCAGACTAGCGGGGGGCTACGAGCAGTACTTC
CASRLAGGYEQYF
>NA|TRBV9|TRBJ1-1|TRBD1
TGTGCCAGCAGCTTCGGGACAGGGGGCACTGAAGCTTTCTTT
CASSFGTGGTEAFF
>NA|TRBV7-3|TRBJ1-2|TRBD1
TGTGCCAGCAGCAACCGACCGGGACAGGGGTTCAATGGCTACACCTTC
CASSNRPGQGFNGYTF
>NA|TRBV6-4|TRBJ1-2|NA
TGTGCCAGCAGTGAGAGGATCGGCTATGGCTACACCTTC
CASSERIGYGYTF
>NA|TRBV7-2|TRBJ2-7|NA
TGTGCCAGCAGCTTTGACCTCGGGGGTCCCTACGAGCAGTACTTC
CASSFDLGGPYEQYF
>NA|TRBV30|TRBJ1-5|NA
TGTGCCTGGAGTATGGGCCTTAGCAATCAGCCCCAGCATTTT
CAWSMGLSNQPQHF
>few|TRBV3-1/TRBV3-2|TRBJ2-7|NA
TGTGCCAGCAGCCAAGGGGGGCTATACGAGCAGTACTTC
CASSQGGLYEQYF
>NA|TRBV7-9|TRBJ1-4|NA
TGTGCCAGCAGCTCGACCGACAGGTCTCCAACTAATGAAAAACTGTTTTTT
CASSSTDRSPTNEKLFF
>once|TRBV2|TRBJ2-2|TRBD2
TGTGCCAGATCTCTCGGGACTAGCGGGAGGAGGGACACCGGGGAGCTGTTTTTT
CARSLGTSGRRDTGELFF
>NA|TRBV6-5|TRBJ2-5|TRBD2
TGTGCCAGCAGGCGACTAGCGGGAGCGGAGACCCAGTACTTC
CASRRLAGAETQYF
>NA|TRBV7-2|TRBJ1-5|TRBD1
TGTGCCAGCAGCCCACCGGGACAGGGCCATCAGCCCCAGCATTTT
CASSPPGQGHQPQHF
>NA|TRBV7-9|TRBJ1-6|TRBD1
TGTGCCAGCAGCCAGCTTTACCCGGGACAGCAAATTAATTCACCCCTCCACTTT
CASSQLYPGQQINSPLHF
>few|TRBV9|TRBJ1-1|NA
TGTGCCAGCAGCGTAACAGGGAACACTGAAGCTTTCTTT
CASSVTGNTEAFF
>NA|TRBV5-4|TRBJ2-1|TRBD2
TGTGCCAGCAGCTTGCTAGCGGGAGGTCGTGAGCAGTTCTTC
CASSLLAGGREQFF
>NA|TRBV27|TRBJ2-3|TRBD2
TGTGCCAGCAGTAGACTAGCGGGGGCTTTGGGGACAGATACGCAGTATTTT
CASSRLAGALGTDTQYF
>NA|TRBV11-2|TRBJ2-7|NA
TGTGCCAGCAGCCGAGCCCACCTCGAGCAGTACTTC
CASSRAHLEQYF
>NA|TRBV7-9|TRBJ1-1|TRBD1
TGTGCCAGCAGCGGCAGGACAGGGGGCCGCACTGAAGCTTTCTTT
CASSGRTGGRTEAFF
>NA|TRBV6-2/TRBV6-3|TRBJ1-4|NA
TGTGCCAGCAGTTACGGTGGGTCAGGGTGGCTCCGCCGCGCAACTAATGAAAAACTGTTTTTT
CASSYGGSGWLRRATNEKLFF
>NA|TRBV6-5|TRBJ1-1|NA
TGTGCCAGCAGCGCAGGCCCTTTATTAACTGAAGCTTTCTTT
CASSAGPLLTEAFF
>NA|TRBV5-1|TRBJ1-4|NA
TGCGCCAGCAGCTTGGTGCCAGGGTCTAGTGAAAAACTGTTTTTT
CASSLVPGSSEKLFF
>once|TRBV14|TRBJ2-5|TRBD1
TGTGCCAGCAGCAAACAGGGGATAGGAGAGACCCAGTACTTC
CASSKQGIGETQYF
>NA|TRBV6-1|TRBJ1-2|NA
TGTGCCAGCAGTGAAGACAGGCGACTCTATGGCTACACCTTC
CASSEDRRLYGYTF
>NA|TRBV11-2|TRBJ2-5|NA
TGTGCCAGCAGCTTAGGGTCCCTAGCAGTAAGGGAGACCCAGTACTTC
CASSLGSLAVRETQYF
>NA|TRBV28|TRBJ1-2|TRBD1
TGTGCCAGCAGACCGACAGGGGGCGCGGAGGGCTACACCTTC
CASRPTGGAEGYTF
>NA|TRBV19|TRBJ1-2|TRBD1
TGTGCCAGTAGTATCGGGAGGGGGCGTAACTATGGCTACACCTTC
CASSIGRGRNYGYTF
>NA|TRBV5-1|TRBJ1-2|TRBD1
TGCGCCAGCAGCTTTGATACAGGGGGCGTTTTGGTTGGCTACACCTTC
CASSFDTGGVLVGYTF
>few|TRBV19|TRBJ1-3|NA
TGTGCCAGTAGACAACCGTCAACAGGGACTGGAAACACCATATATTTT
CASRQPSTGTGNTIYF
>NA|TRBV20-1|TRBJ2-2|TRBD2
TGCAGTGCTAGTAACGGGGGGGGCCGTTCCGGGGAGCTGTTTTTT
CSASNGGGRSGELFF
>once|TRBV19|TRBJ1-6|TRBD1
TGTGCCAGTAAGGTTCCGGGACAGAAATATTCACCCCTCCACTTT
CASKVPGQKYSPLHF
>NA|TRBV3-1/TRBV3-2|TRBJ2-7|NA
TGTGCCAGCAGAACCACCACGACAGGAACCTACGAGCAGTACTTC
CASRTTTTGTYEQYF
>NA|TRBV2|TRBJ1-2|NA
TGTGCCAGCGAACTGGGGGCTTCATTTGGCTACACCTTC
CASELGASFGYTF
>NA|TRBV19|TRBJ2-5|NA
TGTGCCAGCCAAACTCCTAAGGAGTACCAAGAGACCCAGTACTTC
CASQTPKEYQETQYF
>once|TRBV9|TRBJ2-1|NA
TGTGCCAGCAGCCCCCCAGGTGGGGGGTCCTCCGGGGAGCAGTTCTTC
CASSPPGGGSSGEQFF
>few|TRBV20-1|TRBJ1-4|NA
TGCAGTGCTAGCGGTGAAAAACTGTTTTTT
CSASGEKLFF
>NA|TRBV5-1|TRBJ1-5|NA
TGCGCCAGCAGGCGGGACGTCAATCAGCCCCAGCATTTT
CASRRDVNQPQHF
>NA|TRBV11-3|TRBJ2-2|TRBD2
TGTGCCAGCAGCTCGCCTTTGATAGGCGGGGGAAGGACCGGGGAGCTGTTTTTT
CASSSPLIGGGRTGELFF
>few|TRBV7-9|TRBJ2-3|TRBD1
TGTGCCAGCAGCACACCGGGACAGAAGCAGTATTTT
CASSTPGQKQYF
>NA|TRBV7-2|TRBJ2-3|TRBD1
TGTGCCAGCAGCTTAGCCCCCGGGACAGGGCTAGATACGCAGTATTTT
CASSLAPGTGLDTQYF
>NA|TRBV12-3/TRBV12-4|TRBJ1-1|NA
TGTGCCAGCAGTTTGCAGGGTCTAGGTGAAGCTTTCTTT
CASSLQGLGEAFF
>NA|TRBV9|TRBJ2-1|TRBD2
TGTGCCAGCAGCCCCCGTACTAGCGGGGGGAGTAAGAATGAGCAGTTCTTC
CASSPRTSGGSKNEQFF
>NA|TRBV4-1|TRBJ2-3|NA
TGCGCCAGCAGCCAAGATGGGTCAGGTAACCCTGATACGCAGTATTTT
CASSQDGSGNPDTQYF